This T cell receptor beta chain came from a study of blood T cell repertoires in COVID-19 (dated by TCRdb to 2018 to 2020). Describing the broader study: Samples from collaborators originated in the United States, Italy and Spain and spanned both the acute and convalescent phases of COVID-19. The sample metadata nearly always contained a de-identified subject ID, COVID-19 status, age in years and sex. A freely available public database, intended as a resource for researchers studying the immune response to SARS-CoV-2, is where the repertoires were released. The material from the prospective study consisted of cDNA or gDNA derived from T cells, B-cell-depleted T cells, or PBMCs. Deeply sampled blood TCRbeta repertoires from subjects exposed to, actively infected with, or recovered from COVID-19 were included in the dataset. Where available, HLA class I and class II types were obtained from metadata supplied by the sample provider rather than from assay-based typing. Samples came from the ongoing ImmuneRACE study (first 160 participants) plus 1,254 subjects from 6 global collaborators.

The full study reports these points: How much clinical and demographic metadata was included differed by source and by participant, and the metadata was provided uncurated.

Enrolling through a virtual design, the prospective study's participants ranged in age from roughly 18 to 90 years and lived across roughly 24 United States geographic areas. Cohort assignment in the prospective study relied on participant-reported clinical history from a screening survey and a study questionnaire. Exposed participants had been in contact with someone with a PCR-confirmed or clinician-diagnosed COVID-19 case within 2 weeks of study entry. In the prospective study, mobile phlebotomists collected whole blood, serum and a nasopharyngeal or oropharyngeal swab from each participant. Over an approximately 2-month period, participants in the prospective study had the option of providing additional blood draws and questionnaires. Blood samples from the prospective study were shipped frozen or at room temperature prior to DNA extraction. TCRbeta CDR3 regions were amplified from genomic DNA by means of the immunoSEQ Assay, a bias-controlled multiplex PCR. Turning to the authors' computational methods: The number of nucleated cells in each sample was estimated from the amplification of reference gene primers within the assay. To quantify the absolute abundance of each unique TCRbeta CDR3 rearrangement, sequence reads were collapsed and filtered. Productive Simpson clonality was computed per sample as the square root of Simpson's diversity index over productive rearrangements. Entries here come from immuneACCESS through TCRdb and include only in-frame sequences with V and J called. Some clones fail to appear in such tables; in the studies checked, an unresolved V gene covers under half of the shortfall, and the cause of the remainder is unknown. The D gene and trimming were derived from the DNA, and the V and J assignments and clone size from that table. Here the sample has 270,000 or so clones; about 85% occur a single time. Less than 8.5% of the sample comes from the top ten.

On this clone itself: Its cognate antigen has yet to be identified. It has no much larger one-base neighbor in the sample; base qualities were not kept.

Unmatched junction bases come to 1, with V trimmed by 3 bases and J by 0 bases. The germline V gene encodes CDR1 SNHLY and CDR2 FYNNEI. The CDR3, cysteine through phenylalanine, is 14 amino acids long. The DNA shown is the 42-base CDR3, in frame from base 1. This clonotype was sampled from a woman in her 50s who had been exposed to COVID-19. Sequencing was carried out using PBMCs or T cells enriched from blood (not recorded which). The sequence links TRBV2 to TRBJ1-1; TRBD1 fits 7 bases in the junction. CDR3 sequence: CASSDRGLNTEAFF. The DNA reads TGTGCCAGCAGTGATAGGGGGCTGAACACTGAAGCTTTCTTT.